Listed below are T cell receptor beta chains from one sample, sequenced in a study of a mutant IDH1 vaccine in newly diagnosed glioma. Profiled with immunoSEQ multiplex PCR; TCRdb holds only in-frame clones, not every one. Of about 30,000 clones in the sample, roughly 78% were seen once. Their specific antigens are unknown. This sample comprised PBMCs, obtained from a glioma patient whose treatment included an IDH1 peptide vaccine. Every receptor here comes from a young man with glioma. Each CDR3 is given with its conserved first and last residue. D genes are given only for firm matches.

cdr3_length: 15
d_call: TRBD1
j_call: TRBJ2-1
v_call: TRBV14
cdr3_aa: CASRHRDRVGDEQFF

cdr3_length: 14
d_call: TRBD2
j_call: TRBJ2-3
v_call: TRBV5-4
cdr3_aa: CAGTSGASTDTQYF

cdr3_length: 14
d_call: TRBD2
j_call: TRBJ2-1
v_call: TRBV5-1
cdr3_aa: CASSSGLADNEQFF

cdr3_length: 13
d_call: .
j_call: TRBJ2-7
v_call: TRBV18
cdr3_aa: CASSPQNTYEQYF

cdr3_length: 16
d_call: .
j_call: TRBJ1-5
v_call: TRBV6-6
cdr3_aa: CASSYSTLRSNQPQHF

cdr3_length: 17
d_call: .
j_call: TRBJ2-1
v_call: TRBV4-1
cdr3_aa: CASSQEGARIPTMGQFF

cdr3_length: 14
d_call: .
j_call: TRBJ2-7
v_call: TRBV27
cdr3_aa: CASSLYGTTYEQYF

cdr3_length: 16
d_call: .
j_call: TRBJ2-6
v_call: TRBV9
cdr3_aa: CASSVGIGRGANVLTF

cdr3_length: 14
d_call: .
j_call: TRBJ2-3
v_call: TRBV7-9
cdr3_aa: CASSRTSSPDTQYF

cdr3_length: 14
d_call: .
j_call: TRBJ2-1
v_call: TRBV27
cdr3_aa: CASSHRDWNNEQFF

cdr3_length: 12
d_call: .
j_call: TRBJ1-1
v_call: TRBV30
cdr3_aa: CAWRDSHPEAFF

cdr3_length: 16
d_call: .
j_call: TRBJ1-6
v_call: TRBV6-6
cdr3_aa: CASSLPLTGENSPLHF

cdr3_length: 14
d_call: .
j_call: TRBJ1-4
v_call: TRBV7-2
cdr3_aa: CASSLASRDEKLFF

cdr3_length: 14
d_call: .
j_call: TRBJ2-7
v_call: TRBV7-9
cdr3_aa: CASSLVGQPYEQYF

cdr3_length: 16
d_call: .
j_call: TRBJ1-1
v_call: TRBV19
cdr3_aa: CASKVGIRGVNTEAFF

cdr3_length: 15
d_call: .
j_call: TRBJ1-1
v_call: TRBV25-1
cdr3_aa: CASSEYAGEDTEAFF